A single sample is the source of the 21 T cell receptor beta chains below, sequenced in a study of T-cell reconstitution after alpha-beta-depleted transplantation in children. A TCRbeta library incorporating unique molecular identifiers was prepared. One entry per CDR3 protein results from TCRdb running MiXCR on the PCR reads. The data show approximately 210,000 distinct CDR3 sequences, approximately 17% seen once. Here the sequenced sample was PBMCs, mostly from graft donor cells, taken 360 days after TCRalphabeta/CD19-depleted stem cell transplant. These receptors came from a male patient between 2 and 9 years old who had a stem cell transplant for acute lymphoblastic leukemia, so the T cells may come from the graft donor.

This clonotype was observed a few times. This chain joins TRBV29-1 and TRBJ1-4; TRBD1 might be the D (5 bases). The CDR3 loop spans 15 amino acids. Germline V gives CDR1 SQVTM, CDR2 ANQGSEA. V dropped 2 bases and J dropped 7 bases, with 17 bases sitting between them. CDR3 bases: TGCAGCGTTGAAATCCAGGGAGAATTAGGTGAAAAACTGTTTTTT. Residues: CSVEIQGELGEKLFF.

The V gene is TRBV2, the J gene TRBJ1-2, with D unresolved. From germline, CDR1 is SNHLY and CDR2 FYNNEI. Trimming removed 6 bases from V and 3 bases from J, with 14 bases in between. The CDR3 is made up of 14 amino acids. DNA of the CDR3: TGTGCCAGCAGCCAGCTAGACCATGACTATGGCTACACCTTC. It encodes CASSQLDHDYGYTF.

This clonotype has more than one count but fewer than ten. J is TRBJ1-1 and V is TRBV12-3 or TRBV12-4; D gene uncertain. The CDR3 spans 13 residues. Trimming shortened V by 2 bases and J by 1 base, and 5 bases separated the two germline ends. CDR3: CASSLIQNTEAFF. DNA for the CDR3: TGTGCCAGCAGTTTAATCCAGAACACTGAAGCTTTCTTT.

This clonotype was observed a few times. V is TRBV21-1 and J is TRBJ2-2; the table's D call, TRBD2, was not checked against the DNA. TRBV21-1 represents a pseudogene. This CDR3 region has 15 residues. The CDR3 nucleotides read TGTGCCAGCAGAAGCTGGACTAGTATTGTTGGGGAGCTGTTTTTT. Translated: CASRSWTSIVGELFF.

This clonotype was counted many times. The rearrangement joins TRBV10-3 to TRBJ1-5; D remains unclear. V was cut by 0 bases and J by 3 bases, with 9 bases left in between. CDR3 length equals 15 residues. Per germline, CDR1 ENHRY and CDR2 SYGVKD. The CDR3 sequence: CAISESGNANQPQHF. CDR3 nucleotide sequence: TGTGCCATCAGTGAGTCGGGCAACGCCAATCAGCCCCAGCATTTT.

In its sample, this clonotype was seen many times. V and J are TRBV29-1 and TRBJ2-3; D tentatively fits TRBD1 or TRBD2 (5 bases each). This CDR3 region has 15 residues. Germline V gene lookup returns CDR1 SQVTM and CDR2 ANQGSEA. V was cut by 2 bases and J by 3 bases, with 15 bases left in between. CDR3: CSVETAAWGTDTQYF. Here the CDR3 DNA reads TGCAGCGTTGAAACGGCAGCCTGGGGGACAGATACGCAGTATTTT.

This clonotype was seen more than once but under ten times. V is TRBV29-1 and J is TRBJ1-1, with D possibly being TRBD1 (6 bases). Trimming pared 7 bases from V and 3 bases from J, leaving 12 bases between. Per germline, CDR1 SQVTM and CDR2 ANQGSEA. The CDR3 covers 12 residues. The CDR3 nucleotides read TGCAGCGGCGGGAGGACAGACACTGAAGCTTTCTTT. It codes for CSGGRTDTEAFF.

This chain uses TRBV6-2 or TRBV6-3 with TRBJ2-7; TRBD2 matches 10 bases. CDR3 length: 15 residues. V was clipped by 6 bases and J by 6 bases; unmatched bases: 11. Looked up from germline, CDR1 is MNHEY and CDR2 is SVGEGT. The CDR3 nucleotides read TGTGCCAGCAGCCCCACCCTAGCGGGGGACGTCGAGCAGTACTTC. Translated: CASSPTLAGDVEQYF.

The sample holds a few counts of this clonotype. This chain links TRBV2 with TRBJ2-7, with 10 nucleotides matching TRBD1. Germline CDR1 SNHLY, CDR2 FYNNEI. This CDR3 spans 13 amino acids. With 6 bases clipped from V and 5 bases from J, the junction kept 4 bases outside the gene matches. CDR3 in DNA: TGTGCCAGCAGATGGACAGGGGGTGACGAGCAGTACTTC. Translating it yields CASRWTGGDEQYF.

The rearrangement joins TRBV2 to TRBJ2-7; 7 bases are shared with TRBD1. The CDR3 has 16 amino acids. V shed 8 bases and J 4 bases; nucleotides not matched to a gene: 17. Germline values: CDR1 SNHLY, CDR2 FYNNEI. CDR3 sequence reads: CASLLAVRGLAYEQYF. The CDR3 DNA reads TGTGCCAGCCTGTTAGCCGTGAGGGGGCTTGCATACGAGCAGTACTTC.

This clonotype has just a few counts. The J gene is TRBJ2-7, the V gene TRBV29-1, with a possible D match to TRBD2 (5 bases). The CDR3 length is 16 residues. CDR1 is SQVTM, CDR2 ANQGSEA, per germline. V was pared by 4 bases and J by 9 bases, with 28 bases between. CDR3 sequence (DNA): TGCAGCGTTGCTCGCGGGCTCGAGAGCCGGCAAGAGAGGCAGTACTTC. It yields the protein CSVARGLESRQERQYF.

This clonotype has just one count. The CDR3 sequence: CASSWTAGGLGETQYF. CDR3 bases: TGTGCCAGCAGCTGGACGGCGGGGGGGCTGGGAGAGACCCAGTACTTC. The chain uses TRBV7-8 and TRBJ2-5, with 9 bases aligning to TRBD2. Trimming removed 4 bases from V and 4 bases from J; junction bases left unmatched: 10. Germline V CDR1 and CDR2: SGHVS, FQNEAQ. The CDR3 spans 16 residues.

The CDR3, as DNA: TGTGCCAGCAGCTTAGGAGATTATAGCAATCAGCCCCAGCATTTT. Translated, it gives CASSLGDYSNQPQHF. This rearrangement joins TRBV7-8 to TRBJ1-5; D call uncertain. Germline V gives CDR1 SGHVS, CDR2 FQNEAQ. The CDR3 runs to 15 residues. V lost 1 base and J lost 0, with 7 bases in between.

The chain combines TRBV20-1 with TRBJ1-3; D unclear. The germline CDR1 and CDR2 sequences are DFQATT and SNEGSKA (reference sequence). The V and J ends lost 0 bases and 3 bases respectively, with 9 bases between them. CDR3 length: 14 amino acids. CDR3 bases: TGCAGTGCTAGAGATACCGGCGGTGGAAACACCATATATTTT. This translates into CSARDTGGGNTIYF.

This clonotype was recorded many times. The J gene is TRBJ2-7, the V gene TRBV11-2; 9 nucleotides match TRBD1. The CDR3 consists of 16 residues. Germline V CDR1 and CDR2: SGHAT, FQNNGV. V was clipped by 4 bases and J by 5 bases; unmatched bases: 12. The CDR3 coding sequence is TGTGCCAGCAGCTCCCCCGGACAGGGGCCTAACCACGAGCAGTACTTC. Translated: CASSSPGQGPNHEQYF.

J is TRBJ1-2 and V is TRBV6-2 or TRBV6-3; no clear D. V lost 7 bases, J lost 5 bases, and 11 bases lay in between. This CDR3 comprises 12 residues. CDR1 is MNHEY and CDR2 is SVGEGT in the germline V gene. The CDR3: CASTDHAYGYTF. The CDR3 DNA is TGTGCCAGCACCGACCACGCATATGGCTACACCTTC.

This clonotype was detected a few times. The chain combines TRBV9 with TRBJ2-3; D call uncertain. Trimming cost V 4 bases and J 1 base, with 13 bases left between them. Germline V gene lookup returns CDR1 SGDLS and CDR2 YYNGEE. CDR3 length: 15 amino acids. This CDR3 reads CASSHPSLGTDTQYF. The CDR3 DNA reads TGTGCCAGCAGCCACCCGAGCCTAGGCACAGATACGCAGTATTTT.

There are many counts of this clonotype. The V gene is TRBV24-1, the J gene TRBJ1-5; 10 bases agree with TRBD1. With 5 bases clipped from V and 8 bases from J, the junction kept 8 bases outside the gene matches. The CDR3 consists of 15 residues. The germline V gene encodes CDR1 KGHDR and CDR2 SFDVKD. CDR3 sequence reads: CATSGEGQGREPQHF. The DNA of the CDR3 is TGTGCCACCAGTGGAGAGGGACAGGGGAGAGAGCCCCAGCATTTT.

The rearrangement joins TRBV11-2 to TRBJ2-7; D gene ambiguous. CDR1 SGHAT and CDR2 FQNNGV come from the germline V gene. CDR3 size: 15 residues. V was cut by 0 bases and J by 2 bases, with 11 bases left in between. The CDR3 region has the DNA TGTGCCAGCAGCTTAGAGTCTGAGGCCCCCTACGAGCAGTACTTC. This gives the protein CASSLESEAPYEQYF.

This clonotype has more than one count but fewer than ten. The chain employs TRBV7-9 and TRBJ2-2; D perhaps matches TRBD1 (5 bases). V was pared by 4 bases and J by 8 bases, with 14 bases between. CDR1 is SEHNR, CDR2 FQNEAQ, per germline (reference sequence). The CDR3 covers 14 residues. This chain's CDR3 is CASSSTLRTGELFF. CDR3 DNA: TGTGCCAGCAGCTCTACCCTTCGGACAGGGGAGCTGTTTTTT.

In this sample, this clonotype turned up a few times. This chain joins TRBV12-3 or TRBV12-4 and TRBJ1-5; D is undetermined. The CDR3 spans 15 residues. Trimming cost V 4 bases and J 2 bases, with 12 bases left between them. This CDR3 reads CASSYGVEGNQPQHF. The CDR3, as DNA: TGTGCCAGCAGTTATGGGGTGGAGGGCAATCAGCCCCAGCATTTT.